Listed below are T cell receptor beta chains from one sample, sequenced in a study of shared clonotypes between healthy human individuals. The repertoire was sequenced with immunoSEQ multiplex PCR; TCRdb's copy has only in-frame clones and lacks some. The profile shows approximately 1.4 million clones, 95% to 99% of them singletons. Sequenced: naive CD4+ T cells sorted from blood. All receptors derive from a young man in good health. Both conserved end residues are part of each CDR3. D genes are given only for firm matches. The size field is filled for only some rows; it gives once, few, many or a size class.

TRBV5-1,-,TRBJ1-3,-,TGCGCCAGCAGCTCCACCACAGGCCGCTCTGGAAACACCATATATTTT,CASSSTTGRSGNTIYF
TRBV2,once,TRBJ2-5,-,TGTGCCAGCAGTGGGACACTGGGAGAGACCCAGTACTTC,CASSGTLGETQYF
TRBV19,-,TRBJ1-1,-,TGTGCCAGTAGAGGCCCTACAGGGAACACTGAAGCTTTCTTT,CASRGPTGNTEAFF
TRBV5-6,-,TRBJ2-2,TRBD1,TGTGCCAGCAGCTATGACAGGGGCACCGGGGAGCTGTTTTTT,CASSYDRGTGELFF
TRBV27,-,TRBJ1-2,-,TGTGCCAGCAGTGTTGAGGCCAGTATGGGGACTGGCTACACCTTC,CASSVEASMGTGYTF
TRBV5-1,-,TRBJ1-3,-,TGCGCCAGCCAAGAGCAGTACTCTGGAAACACCATATATTTT,CASQEQYSGNTIYF
TRBV10-3,-,TRBJ1-5,TRBD1,TGTGCCATCAGCACAGGGGGCAATCAGCCCCAGCATTTT,CAISTGGNQPQHF
TRBV10-3,-,TRBJ2-7,TRBD1,TGTGCCATCAGGGGACAGGGTTCCTACGAGCAGTACTTC,CAIRGQGSYEQYF
TRBV23-1,-,TRBJ2-1,-,TGCGCCAGCAGTTTAGAGTGGAGGGGGAATGAGCAGTTCTTC,CASSLEWRGNEQFF
TRBV9,-,TRBJ2-7,TRBD1,TGTGCCAGCAGCCAGACAGGGAAAGCCTACGAGCAGTACTTC,CASSQTGKAYEQYF
TRBV5-6,-,TRBJ2-3,-,TGTGCCAGCAGCTTGACGCGACTGCTCACAGATACGCAGTATTTT,CASSLTRLLTDTQYF
TRBV27,-,TRBJ1-1,-,TGTGCCAGCAGTTTTCGCCCTACGAACACTGAAGCTTTCTTT,CASSFRPTNTEAFF
TRBV2,-,TRBJ2-5,TRBD2,TGTGCCAGAAGCGGGAGCCACCAAGAGACCCAGTACTTC,CARSGSHQETQYF